Each of the 9 T cell receptor beta chains below was sequenced from the same sample in a study of blood T cells in healthy people across ages. Alongside a J-beta primer mix, a sample-barcoded 5' primer served in a second PCR lasting roughly 7 to 12 cycles. TCRdb reanalysed the 5' RACE reads using MiXCR and keeps one entry per CDR3 protein. The table lists 2 million or so distinct CDR3 sequences, 49% of them singletons. The sample consisted of blood. The receptors originated from a woman aged 40 to 50 in good health.

The V call is TRBV7-2, the J call TRBJ2-7, with 14 bases aligning to TRBD2. This CDR3 comprises 13 residues. The V and J ends lost 8 bases and 7 bases, in that order; junction bases with no gene match: 4. Germline V gene lookup returns CDR1 SGHTA and CDR2 FQGNSA. The CDR3 DNA reads as TGTGCCAGCGGAGGACTAGCGGGGGGAGAGCAGTACTTC. Translation gives CASGGLAGGEQYF.

V usage is TRBV6-2 or TRBV6-3 and J usage is TRBJ2-3, with D tentatively TRBD2 (5 bases). Per germline, CDR1 MNHEY and CDR2 SVGEGT. The V gene lost 6 bases and the J gene lost 0 bases, with 13 bases spanning the gap. The CDR3 runs 15 residues. CDR3 sequence: CASRVSGVSTDTQYF. The CDR3 region has the DNA TGTGCCAGCAGAGTTTCCGGGGTAAGCACAGATACGCAGTATTTT.

This rearrangement joins TRBV7-8 to TRBJ2-5; 9 bases agree with TRBD1. Germline assignment: CDR1 SGHVS and CDR2 FQNEAQ. The V and J ends lost 5 bases and 5 bases, in that order; junction bases with no gene match: 6. The CDR3 extends over 14 amino acids. The CDR3 loop is CASSAHRGRETQYF. The CDR3 DNA is TGTGCCAGCAGCGCCCACAGGGGGCGGGAGACCCAGTACTTC.

The V call is TRBV18, the J call TRBJ2-6; 13 bases match TRBD2. V was pared by 5 bases and J by 0 bases, with 4 bases of the junction left unmatched. CDR1 and CDR2 from the germline V gene are KGHSH and LQKENI. The CDR3 is 18 residues long. The CDR3 region is CASSFRTSGGSGANVLTF. The DNA for the CDR3 is TGTGCCAGCTCATTTCGGACTAGCGGGGGCTCTGGGGCCAACGTCCTGACTTTC.

The chain recombines TRBV20-1 with TRBJ1-2, with TRBD1 as a possible D gene (6 bases). The germline V and J ends were trimmed by 3 bases and 9 bases, with 8 bases remaining between them. The CDR3 covers 10 residues. Germline V gives CDR1 DFQATT, CDR2 SNEGSKA (reference sequence). The CDR3 is CSASDRSYTF. For the CDR3, the DNA is TGCAGTGCTAGTGACAGGAGCTACACCTTC.

This clonotype was observed a few times. This chain links TRBV5-1 with TRBJ1-4; D uncertain. The CDR3 is 14 residues long. Between the trimmed V and J ends, which lost 2 bases and 8 bases, there was a span of 13 bases. Germline-derived CDR1 and CDR2 are SGHRS and YFSETQ. The CDR3, as DNA: TGCGCCAGCAGCTTTCGCGGAAGAGGAGAAAAACTGTTTTTT. As protein: CASSFRGRGEKLFF.

V gene TRBV12-3 or TRBV12-4 combines with J gene TRBJ2-3, with 8 bases matching TRBD1. The CDR3 sequence is 14 residues long. With 6 bases clipped from V and 4 bases from J, the junction kept 6 bases outside the gene matches. CDR3 protein: CASRDGQGADTQYF. The CDR3 coding sequence is TGTGCCAGCAGGGACGGACAGGGCGCAGATACGCAGTATTTT.

In this sample, this clonotype turned up a few times. The CDR3 here is CASSSPSGLNYGYTF. The CDR3 coding sequence is TGTGCCAGCAGCTCCCCGTCAGGTCTTAACTATGGCTACACCTTC. The J gene is TRBJ1-2, the V gene TRBV3-1, with D hard to call. The CDR3 extends over 15 amino acids. Germline V gives CDR1 LGHDT, CDR2 YNNKEL (reference sequence). With 5 bases removed from V and 1 base from J, the gap between germline ends came to 14 bases.

To note about this clonotype: At one end the junction does not follow the germline gene, possibly because of a read error. For the CDR3, the DNA is TGTGCCAGCAGTGTAGTGACAGGGGATAAGTTCTTC. Protein sequence: CASSVVTGDKFF. This chain uses TRBV28 with TRBJ2-7; TRBD1 agrees at 8 bases. CDR3 length: 12 amino acids. The germline gives CDR1 MDHEN, CDR2 SYDVKM.